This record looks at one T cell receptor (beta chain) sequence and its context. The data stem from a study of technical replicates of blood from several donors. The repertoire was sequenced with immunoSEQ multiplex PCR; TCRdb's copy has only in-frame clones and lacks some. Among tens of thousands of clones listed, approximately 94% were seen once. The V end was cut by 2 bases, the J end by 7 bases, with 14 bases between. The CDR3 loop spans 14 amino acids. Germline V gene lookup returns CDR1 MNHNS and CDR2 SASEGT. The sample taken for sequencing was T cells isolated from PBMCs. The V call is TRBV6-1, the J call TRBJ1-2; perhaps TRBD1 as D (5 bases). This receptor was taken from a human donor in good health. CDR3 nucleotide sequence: TGTGCCAGCAGTGAAAAATGGCAGGGTTTTGGCTACACCTTC. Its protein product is CASSEKWQGFGYTF.